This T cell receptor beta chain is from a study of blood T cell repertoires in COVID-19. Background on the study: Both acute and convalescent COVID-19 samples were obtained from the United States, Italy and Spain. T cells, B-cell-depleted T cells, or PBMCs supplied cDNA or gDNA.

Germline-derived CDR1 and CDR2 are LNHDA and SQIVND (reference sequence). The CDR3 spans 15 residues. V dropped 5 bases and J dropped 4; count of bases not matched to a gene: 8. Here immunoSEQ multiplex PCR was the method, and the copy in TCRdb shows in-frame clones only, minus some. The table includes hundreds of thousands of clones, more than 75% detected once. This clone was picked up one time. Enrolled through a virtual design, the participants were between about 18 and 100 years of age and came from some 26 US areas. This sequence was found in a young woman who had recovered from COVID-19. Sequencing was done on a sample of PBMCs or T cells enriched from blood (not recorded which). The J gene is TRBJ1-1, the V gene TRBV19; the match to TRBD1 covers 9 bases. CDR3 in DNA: TGTGCCAGTAGTCGGGGGGACAGGGATTTCACTGAAGCTTTCTTT. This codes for CASSRGDRDFTEAFF. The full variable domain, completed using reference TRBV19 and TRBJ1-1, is DGGITQSPKYLFRKEGQNVTLSCEQNLNHDAMYWYRQDPGQGLRLIYYSQIVNDFQKGDIAEGYSVSREKKESFPLTVTSAQKNPTAFYLCASSRGDRDFTEAFFGQGTRLTVV.